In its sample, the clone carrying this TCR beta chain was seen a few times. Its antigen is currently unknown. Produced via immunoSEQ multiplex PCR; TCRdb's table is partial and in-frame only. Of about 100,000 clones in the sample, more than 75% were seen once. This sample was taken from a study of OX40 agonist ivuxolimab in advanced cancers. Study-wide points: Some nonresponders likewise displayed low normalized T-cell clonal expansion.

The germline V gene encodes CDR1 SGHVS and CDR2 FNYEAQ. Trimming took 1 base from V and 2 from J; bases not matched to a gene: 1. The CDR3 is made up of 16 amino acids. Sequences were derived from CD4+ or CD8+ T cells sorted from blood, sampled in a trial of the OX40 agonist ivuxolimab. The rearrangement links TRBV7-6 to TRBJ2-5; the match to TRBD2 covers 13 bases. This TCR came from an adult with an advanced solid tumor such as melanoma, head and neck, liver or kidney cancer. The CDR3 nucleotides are TGTGCCAGCAGCTTAGGACTAGCGGGGGGTCAAGAGACCCAGTACTTC. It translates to CASSLGLAGGQETQYF.